A single sample gave rise to the 32 T cell receptor beta chains below, sequenced in a study of glioma-infiltrating T cells. TCR alpha and beta CDR3 regions were amplified from RNA using iRepertoire nested multiplex PCR. TCRdb re-derived calls from the multiplex PCR reads in MiXCR, one entry per CDR3 protein. The sample carries roughly 100,000 distinct CDR3 sequences, around 28% recorded once. Sequenced: glioma tissue, nonneoplastic brain tissue, or PBMCs (not recorded which). All receptors come from a human donor with low-grade glioma or glioblastoma, undergoing nonglioma brain surgery, or in good health (not recorded which).

In regard to this clonotype: Because it lacks the conserved phenylalanine or tryptophan at the end, this CDR3 is likely a read error. The chain links TRBV7-9 to TRBJ2-5, with D unclear. The CDR3 sequence is 13 residues long. CDR1 and CDR2 (germline): SEHNR, FQNEAQ (reference sequence). V was cut by 8 bases and J by 1 base, with 11 bases left in between. The CDR3, as DNA: TGTGCCAGCGATTGGACGAGCCAAGAGACCCAGTACTTA. Amino acid sequence: CASDWTSQETQYL.

This clonotype has ten or more counts. The chain is built from TRBV20-1 and TRBJ2-3; TRBD1 is a possible D gene (5 bases). Germline V gives CDR1 DFQATT, CDR2 SNEGSKA (reference sequence). Trimming took 4 bases from V and 0 from J, leaving 8 bases between them. This CDR3 is built from 13 residues. The CDR3 is CSAIQESTDTQYF. In nucleotides, the CDR3 is TGCAGTGCTATACAGGAGAGCACAGATACGCAGTATTTT.

The rearrangement uses TRBV27 and TRBJ1-6; D is unclear. CDR1 is MNHEY, CDR2 SMNVEV, per germline (reference sequence). Trimming removed 5 bases at V and 14 bases at J, with 4 bases between. CDR3 length: 9 amino acids. The CDR3 reads CASSPTLHF. The CDR3 nucleotides are TGTGCCAGCAGTCCCACCCTCCACTTT.

This clonotype was counted at least ten times. This chain joins TRBV20-1 and TRBJ1-1, with D uncertain. The CDR3 extends over 15 amino acids. Germline CDR1 is DFQATT and CDR2 is SNEGSKA (reference sequence). V was shortened by 6 bases and J by 1 base, with 18 bases between the two germline ends. In DNA form, the CDR3 reads TGCAGTGCATACTTAACGGGCAGCTCGAACACTGAAGCTTTCTTT. It is translated as CSAYLTGSSNTEAFF.

For this clonotype: This sequence may be a read error, since a much larger clone differs from it by one base. The CDR3 is CASSYREARGVTQYF. The CDR3 DNA follows: TGTGCCAGCAGTTACAGAGAAGCGAGGGGGGTGACCCAGTACTTC. V gene TRBV6-2 or TRBV6-3 combines with J gene TRBJ2-5, with D perhaps TRBD1 or TRBD2 (6 bases each). Germline CDR1 MNHEY, CDR2 SVGEGT. CDR3 length equals 15 residues. The V gene lost 2 bases and the J gene lost 7 bases, with 17 bases spanning the gap.

In its sample, this clonotype was seen many times. V gene TRBV18 combines with J gene TRBJ1-1, with 11 bases that match TRBD1. The germline gives CDR1 KGHSH, CDR2 LQKENI. The length of the CDR3 is 16 residues. Trimming removed 3 bases from V and 4 bases from J; junction bases left unmatched: 7. The CDR3 is CASSPGQGARGTEAFF. Here the CDR3 DNA reads TGTGCCAGCTCACCCGGACAGGGGGCGCGGGGCACTGAAGCTTTCTTT.

On this clonotype: Just one base apart from a much larger clone, this may be a read error. The chain employs TRBV7-2 and TRBJ2-5; TRBD2 is a possible D gene (5 bases). This CDR3 has 13 residues. Germline V gives CDR1 SGHTA, CDR2 FQGNSA. The chain's CDR3 is CASRRTVQGTQYF. CDR3 sequence (DNA): TGTGCCAGCAGGCGGACTGTACAAGGGACCCAGTACTTC.

This clonotype was seen at least ten times. The chain is built from TRBV18 and TRBJ1-2, with D uncertain. The germline gives CDR1 KGHSH, CDR2 LQKENI. CDR3 size: 11 residues. Trimming shortened V by 2 bases and J by 6 bases, and 4 bases separated the two germline ends. DNA of the CDR3: TGTGCCAGCTCACCAGGGGATGGCTACACCTTC. It specifies CASSPGDGYTF.

This clonotype was detected only a few times. A much larger clone lies a single base off, so this may be a read error. V and J are TRBV7-2 and TRBJ2-3; unclear D gene. Germline assignment: CDR1 SGHTA and CDR2 FQGNSA. This CDR3 spans 12 amino acids. V lost 8 bases, J lost 4 bases, and 10 bases lay in between. CDR3 region: CASGPTADTQYF. The CDR3, as DNA: TGTGCCAGCGGCCCCACTGCAGATACGCAGTATTTT.

This clonotype was detected many times. The chain employs TRBV6-1 and TRBJ2-7; 9 positions agree with TRBD2. J lost 1 base, V lost 6 bases, and 4 bases had no gene match. The CDR3 is 14 residues long. Germline V lookup: CDR1 MNHNS, CDR2 SASEGT. The CDR3 protein is CASSERGASYEQYF. The DNA for the CDR3 is TGTGCCAGCAGCGAGCGGGGGGCTTCCTACGAGCAGTACTTC.

For this clonotype: Given a much more abundant clone one base away, this may be a read error. The rearrangement uses TRBV6-1 and TRBJ2-1; D is undetermined. Looked up from germline, CDR1 is MNHNS and CDR2 is SASEGT. The length of the CDR3 is 13 residues. As DNA, the CDR3 is TGTGCCAGCAGCCTAATGGGCTACAATGAGCAGCTCTTC. The encoded protein is CASSLMGYNEQLF.

A note on this clonotype: Given a much more abundant clone one base away, this may be a read error. The rearrangement joins TRBV7-9 to TRBJ1-2; D remains ambiguous. Trimming removed 2 bases from V and 11 bases from J, with 15 bases in between. The CDR3 length is 13 residues. Germline values: CDR1 SEHNR, CDR2 FQNEAQ (reference sequence). DNA of the CDR3: TGTGCCAGCAGCTTAAAGGGAGGGCCCTTGTACACCTTC. Translating gives CASSLKGGPLYTF. The full variable domain, in which reference TRBV7-9 and TRBJ1-2 provide the parts outside the CDR3, is DTGVSQNPRHKITKRGQNVTFRCDPISEHNRLYWYRQTLGQGPEFLTYFQNEAQLEKSRLLSDRFSAERPKGSFSTLEIQRTEQGDSAMYLCASSLKGGPLYTFGSGTRLTVV.

Only a few counts were recorded for this clonotype. This chain connects TRBV5-1 to TRBJ2-5, with D possibly matching TRBD2 (5 bases). The CDR3 extends over 15 amino acids. Germline loops: CDR1 SGHRS, CDR2 YFSETQ. Deletions cut 4 bases from V and 2 bases from J, with 15 bases between. The CDR3 sequence is CASSPSGVLQETQYF. Here the CDR3 DNA reads TGCGCCAGCAGCCCGTCCGGGGTCCTACAAGAGACCCAGTACTTC.

This clonotype was counted many times. The V and J genes are TRBV6-2 or TRBV6-3 and TRBJ2-7; TRBD1 matches at 8 bases. Germline CDR1 and CDR2: MNHEY and SVGEGT. J lost 0 bases, V lost 2 bases, and 6 bases had no gene match. This CDR3 comprises 16 residues. CDR3 DNA sequence: TGTGCCAGCAGTTACGACAGGGGAAGGGCCTCCTACGAGCAGTACTTC. It is translated as CASSYDRGRASYEQYF.

This clonotype was observed many times. The J gene is TRBJ2-7, the V gene TRBV7-2, with TRBD2 as a possible D gene (7 bases). Germline V gene data show CDR1 as SGHTA and CDR2 as FQGNSA. CDR3 length: 15 residues. Trimming left V 1 base short and J 7 bases short, with 17 bases between. CDR3 in amino acids: CASSLGWGGRGEQYF. The CDR3 bases are TGTGCCAGCAGCTTAGGTTGGGGGGGCCGGGGGGAGCAGTACTTC.

In its sample, this clonotype was seen many times. The chain is built from TRBV25-1 and TRBJ1-5; the D gene is possibly TRBD1 (5 bases). This CDR3 has 15 amino acids. V was cut by 1 base and J by 3 bases, with 10 bases left in between. Germline values: CDR1 MGHDK, CDR2 SYGVNS. CDR3 residues: CASSESWDDNQPQHF. The CDR3 DNA follows: TGTGCCAGCAGTGAATCCTGGGACGACAATCAGCCCCAGCATTTT.

This clonotype appeared many times. The CDR3 DNA is TGTGCCAGCAGCCCCATGGACAGGGGGCGCACAGATACGCAGTATTTT. This codes for CASSPMDRGRTDTQYF. The rearrangement links TRBV7-2 to TRBJ2-3; 11 bases match TRBD1. Trimming cost V 5 bases and J 1 base; bases outside gene matches: 5. Germline CDR1 SGHTA, CDR2 FQGNSA. This CDR3 contains 16 residues.

Notes on this clonotype: This may come from a read error, since a much larger clone is one base off. The chain recombines TRBV6-2 or TRBV6-3 with TRBJ2-7; possible D gene TRBD2, 6 bases. The germline V gene has CDR1 MNHEY and CDR2 SVGEGT. The CDR3 is 13 amino acids. Trimming left V 6 bases short and J 4 bases short, with 13 bases between. In DNA, the CDR3 is TGTGCCAGCAGGGAGGGAATAGCTTACGAGCAGTACTTC. This encodes CASREGIAYEQYF.

The rearrangement uses TRBV5-4 and TRBJ1-5; D is unresolved. V was cut by 4 bases and J by 4 bases, with 15 bases left in between. The CDR3 totals 15 residues. Germline V gene lookup returns CDR1 SGHNT and CDR2 YYREEE (reference sequence). The CDR3 loop reads CASSPGLWGNQPQHF. CDR3 sequence (DNA): TGTGCCAGCAGCCCGGGTCTGTGGGGTAATCAGCCCCAGCATTTT.

The V and J genes are TRBV18 and TRBJ2-7; TRBD2 might be the D (6 bases). Germline V gene lookup returns CDR1 KGHSH and CDR2 LQKENI. The CDR3 length is 16 residues. V dropped 2 bases and J dropped 3 bases, with 17 bases sitting between them. The CDR3 DNA reads TGTGCCAGCTCACCAAAAGAGGAGGGGCTGAACTACGAGCAGTACTTC. Translating it yields CASSPKEEGLNYEQYF.

This clonotype was counted ten times or more. This chain links TRBV28 with TRBJ1-4; 7 bases line up with TRBD1. CDR3 length equals 13 residues. After removal of 10 bases from V and 4 bases from J, the junction contained 6 bases not matched to a gene. CDR1 is MDHEN, CDR2 SYDVKM, per germline. The CDR3 is CATQGGYNEKLFF. The CDR3 DNA follows: TGTGCCACCCAGGGGGGCTATAATGAAAAACTGTTTTTT.

A note on this clonotype: One end of the junction fails to match germline, which may point to a read error. The chain links TRBV6-1 to TRBJ1-5; D not resolved. CDR3 length: 13 residues. Per the germline V gene, CDR1 is MNHNS and CDR2 is SASEGT. The DNA of the CDR3 is TGTGCCTGCACCCTCACCTTTGATCAGCACCAGCATTTT. Its protein product is CACTLTFDQHQHF.

Concerning this clonotype itself: It may be a read error: a sequence one base away is much more abundant. This chain links TRBV20-1 with TRBJ1-3, with D uncertain. This CDR3 spans 13 amino acids. Per the germline V gene, CDR1 is DFQATT and CDR2 is SNEGSKA (reference sequence). V was trimmed by 3 bases and J by 5 bases, leaving 11 bases between them. CDR3 in amino acids: CSARRGLRNTIYF. CDR3 DNA sequence: TGCAGTGCTAGGAGAGGCCTTCGAAACACCATATATTTT.

Concerning this clonotype: A much larger clone lies one base from this, so it may be a read error. The V call is TRBV7-2, the J call TRBJ2-2; TRBD1 aligns across 10 bases. Per germline, CDR1 SGHTA and CDR2 FQGNSA. Trimming cost V 5 bases and J 9 bases; bases outside gene matches: 12. This CDR3 contains 16 residues. CDR3 residues: CASSMRTGGTTRELFF. The DNA for the CDR3 is TGTGCCAGCAGCATGAGGACAGGGGGGACTACCAGGGAGCTGTTTTTT.

This clonotype was counted at least ten times. The rearrangement joins TRBV20-1 to TRBJ2-5; 8 positions agree with TRBD2. Germline V gene lookup returns CDR1 DFQATT and CDR2 SNEGSKA (reference sequence). CDR3 length: 15 residues. V trimming: 2 bases; J trimming: 0 bases; junction bases outside the gene matches: 5. The CDR3: CSARRASGYQETQYF. The CDR3, as DNA: TGCAGTGCTAGACGGGCTAGCGGGTACCAAGAGACCCAGTACTTC.

This clonotype was found many times. The rearrangement uses TRBV28 and TRBJ1-2; 8 bases are shared with TRBD1. This CDR3 is built from 14 residues. Looked up from germline, CDR1 is MDHEN and CDR2 is SYDVKM. The ends lost 5 bases at V and 5 bases at J; junction bases unmatched: 7. The CDR3 DNA reads TGTGCCAGCAGTCCCGGACAGGGCTTTTATGGCTACACCTTC. This codes for CASSPGQGFYGYTF.

This clonotype was detected ten times or more. The chain has TRBV7-2 and TRBJ2-7, with 7 positions matching TRBD2. V trimming: 4 bases; J trimming: 2 bases; junction bases outside the gene matches: 8. Per germline, CDR1 SGHTA and CDR2 FQGNSA. The CDR3 totals 15 residues. CDR3 nucleotide sequence: TGTGCCAGCAGCTGGCTAGCGGATGGGACCTACGAGCAGTACTTC. This encodes CASSWLADGTYEQYF.

This rearrangement joins TRBV18 to TRBJ1-2, with D unclear. Germline loops: CDR1 KGHSH, CDR2 LQKENI. V was pared by 2 bases and J by 6 bases, with 16 bases between. The CDR3 sequence is 15 residues long. CDR3 nucleotide sequence: TGTGCCAGCTCACCAACGAAAGAAACGAACGATGGCTACACCTTC. Its protein product is CASSPTKETNDGYTF.

This clonotype showed up many times. The V call is TRBV20-1, the J call TRBJ2-7; D is possibly TRBD1 (7 bases). V was pared by 1 base and J by 3 bases, with 19 bases between. CDR1 and CDR2 from the germline V gene are DFQATT and SNEGSKA (reference sequence). This CDR3 is 16 amino acids long. The CDR3 nucleotides are TGCAGTGCTAGAGGAGTGACAGGGACTCTTCGCTACGAGCAGTACTTC. Amino acid sequence: CSARGVTGTLRYEQYF.

To note about this clonotype: A single base separates this from a much larger clone, so it may be a read error. The chain uses TRBV4-1 and TRBJ2-1; tentative D call: TRBD1 (5 bases). Deletions cut 0 bases from V and 10 bases from J, with 13 bases between. The CDR3 is 14 residues long. Germline V gene lookup returns CDR1 MGHRA and CDR2 YSYEKL. CDR3 nucleotide sequence: TGCGCCAGCAGCCAAGATCAGGAGCCAGGGGAGCAGTTCTTC. Protein product: CASSQDQEPGEQFF.

This clonotype showed up many times. The chain combines TRBV7-6 with TRBJ2-1; 7 bases line up with TRBD2. Germline loops: CDR1 SGHVS, CDR2 FNYEAQ. The ends lost 0 bases at V and 9 bases at J; junction bases unmatched: 11. This CDR3 region has 16 residues. CDR3 sequence reads: CASSLASWGGYGEQFF. The CDR3, as DNA: TGTGCCAGCAGCTTAGCGTCGTGGGGGGGATACGGTGAGCAGTTCTTC.

On this clonotype itself: A much more abundant neighbour one base away suggests this may be a read error. This chain links TRBV20-1 with TRBJ1-1; D is undetermined. Germline CDR1 DFQATT, CDR2 SNEGSKA (reference sequence). The CDR3 sequence is 15 residues long. Deletions cut 0 bases from V and 1 base from J, with 12 bases between. CDR3 DNA: TGCAGTGCTAGAGATTTAGGAACGGGGAACACTGAAGCTTTCTTT. It translates to CSARDLGTGNTEAFF.